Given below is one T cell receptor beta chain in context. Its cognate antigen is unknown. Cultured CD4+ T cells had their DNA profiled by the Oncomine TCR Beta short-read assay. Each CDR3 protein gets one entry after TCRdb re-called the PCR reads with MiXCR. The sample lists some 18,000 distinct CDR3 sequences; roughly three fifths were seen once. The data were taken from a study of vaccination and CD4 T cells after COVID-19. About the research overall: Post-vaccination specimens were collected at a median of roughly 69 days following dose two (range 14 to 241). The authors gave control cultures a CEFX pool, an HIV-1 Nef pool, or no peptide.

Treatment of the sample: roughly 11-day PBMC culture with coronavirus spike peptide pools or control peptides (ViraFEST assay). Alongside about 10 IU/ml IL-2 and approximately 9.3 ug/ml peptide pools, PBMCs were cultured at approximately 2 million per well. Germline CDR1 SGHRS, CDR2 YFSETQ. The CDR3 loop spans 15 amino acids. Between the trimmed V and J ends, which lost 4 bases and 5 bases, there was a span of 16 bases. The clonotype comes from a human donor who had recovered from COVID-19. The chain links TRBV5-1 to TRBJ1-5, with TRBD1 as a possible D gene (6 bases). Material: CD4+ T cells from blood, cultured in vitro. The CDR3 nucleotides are TGCGCCAGCAGCCCCATTGGACAGTCCGATCAGCCCCAGCATTTT. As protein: CASSPIGQSDQPQHF.